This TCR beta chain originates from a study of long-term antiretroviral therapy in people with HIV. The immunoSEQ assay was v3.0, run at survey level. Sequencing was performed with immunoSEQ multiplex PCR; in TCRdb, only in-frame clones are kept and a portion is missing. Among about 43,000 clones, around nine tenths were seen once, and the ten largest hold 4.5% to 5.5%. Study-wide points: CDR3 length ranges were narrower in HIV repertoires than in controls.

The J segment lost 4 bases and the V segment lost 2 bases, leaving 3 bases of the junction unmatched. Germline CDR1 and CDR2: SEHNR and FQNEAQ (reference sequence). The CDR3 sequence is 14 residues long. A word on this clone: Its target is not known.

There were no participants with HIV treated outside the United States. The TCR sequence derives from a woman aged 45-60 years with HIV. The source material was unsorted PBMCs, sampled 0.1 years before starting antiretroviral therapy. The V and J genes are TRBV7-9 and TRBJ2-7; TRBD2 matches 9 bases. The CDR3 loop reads CASSLSSGVYEQYF. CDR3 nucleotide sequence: TGTGCCAGCAGCTTATCTAGCGGGGTTTACGAGCAGTACTTC.